The 7 T cell receptor beta chains presented below share a single source sample, sequenced in a study of cytomegalovirus exposure and HLA in healthy donors. It was with 60 Vbeta and 13 Jbeta primers that the PCR ran. Clones were sequenced by immunoSEQ multiplex PCR, and TCRdb holds only the in-frame ones, with some missing. The sample has around 180,000 clones, around 75% seen once. The specimen sequenced was PBMCs. The receptor source for this set is a woman aged 50 to 60 in good health and CMV-seronegative.

The rearrangement links TRBV9 to TRBJ2-7; weak D call: TRBD2 (5 bases). Germline lookup yields CDR1 SGDLS and CDR2 YYNGEE. The CDR3 length is 14 residues. Trimming took 4 bases from V and 4 from J, leaving 15 bases between them. The CDR3 sequence: CASSPGGAGYEQYF. The CDR3 DNA reads as TGTGCCAGCAGCCCCGGCGGTGCGGGTTACGAGCAGTACTTC.

This clone was counted between two and nine times. The rearrangement links TRBV4-1 to TRBJ2-7; TRBD1 agrees at 8 bases. CDR1 is MGHRA and CDR2 is YSYEKL in the germline V gene. Trimming at V came to 0 bases and at J to 6 bases, leaving 13 bases not matched to a gene. The CDR3 runs to 17 residues. CDR3 DNA: TGCGCCAGCAGCCAAGAACCCCCCAGGACAGGGTCGGGCGAGCAGTACTTC. As protein: CASSQEPPRTGSGEQYF.

This sequence joins TRBV7-2 and TRBJ2-3; 9 bases align to TRBD1. The germline CDR1 and CDR2 sequences are SGHTA and FQGNSA. The ends lost 0 bases at V and 2 bases at J; junction bases unmatched: 3. The length of the CDR3 is 16 residues. Written as DNA, the CDR3 is TGTGCCAGCAGCTTAGCGGGGACAGGGAACACAGATACGCAGTATTTT. Its protein is CASSLAGTGNTDTQYF.

V gene TRBV19 combines with J gene TRBJ1-5; the D is unclear. This CDR3 has 18 residues. Germline V gene lookup returns CDR1 LNHDA and CDR2 SQIVND (reference sequence). Trimming shortened V by 0 bases and J by 0 bases, and 15 bases separated the two germline ends. The CDR3 DNA follows: TGTGCCAGTAGTATAGATTGGGTGCGGGATTATAGCAATCAGCCCCAGCATTTT. Its translation: CASSIDWVRDYSNQPQHF.

The gene calls are TRBV6-6 and TRBJ2-7; D perhaps matches TRBD1 (5 bases). With 2 bases removed from V and 6 bases from J, the gap between germline ends came to 8 bases. In germline, CDR1 is MNHNY, CDR2 SVGAGI (reference sequence). This CDR3 has 12 residues. CDR3 sequence reads: CASSYPGSEQYF. The CDR3 nucleotides read TGTGCCAGCAGTTACCCAGGGTCCGAGCAGTACTTC.

The chain has TRBV5-1 and TRBJ1-6; 8 bases are a match to TRBD1. The J segment lost 8 bases and the V segment lost 3 bases, leaving 4 bases of the junction unmatched. The CDR3 runs to 14 residues. Per the germline V gene, CDR1 is SGHRS and CDR2 is YFSETQ. For the CDR3, the DNA is TGCGCCAGCAGCTCGGACAGGGCTGATTCACCCCTCCACTTT. Amino acid sequence: CASSSDRADSPLHF.

J is TRBJ1-1 and V is TRBV5-6; TRBD1 might be the D (6 bases). The CDR3 is 15 amino acids. Per germline, CDR1 SGHDT and CDR2 YYEEEE. The V end lost 0 bases, the J end lost 5 bases, and 14 bases lay between the germline ends. In DNA, the CDR3 is TGTGCCAGCAGCTTGGTCAGGGGCGCGGAAACTGAAGCTTTCTTT. Encoded protein: CASSLVRGAETEAFF.